The 22 T cell receptor beta chains presented below share a single source sample, sequenced in a study of cytomegalovirus exposure and HLA in healthy donors. In the PCR, 60 Vbeta and 13 Jbeta primers were used. Libraries were prepared by immunoSEQ multiplex PCR; TCRdb keeps only in-frame clonotypes and omits some of them. The sample lists more than 85,000 clones, more than 60% occurring once. The sample comprised PBMCs. These receptor sequences come from a boy aged 10-17 years in good health and CMV-seronegative.

This clone has only a few counts. The chain carries TRBV28 and TRBJ2-7; maybe TRBD2 (5 bases). The CDR3 covers 17 residues. The V and J ends lost 5 bases and 3 bases respectively, with 23 bases between them. Germline V gives CDR1 MDHEN, CDR2 SYDVKM. The CDR3 DNA follows: TGTGCCAGCAGTCCAAACGATTTCGGGATATACCTCTACGAGCAGTACTTC. Encoded protein: CASSPNDFGIYLYEQYF. Looking up the rest from reference TRBV28 and TRBJ2-7 gives the full variable domain: DVKVTQSSRYLVKRTGEKVFLECVQDMDHENMFWYRQDPGLGLRLIYFSYDVKMKEKGDIPEGYSVSREKKERFSLILESASTNQTSMYLCASSPNDFGIYLYEQYFGPGTRLTVT.

The rearrangement joins TRBV6-1 to TRBJ2-7, with a weak D call TRBD1 (6 bases). The CDR3 is 13 amino acids. V lost 8 bases and J lost 6, with 17 bases in between. Germline V lookup: CDR1 MNHNS, CDR2 SASEGT. The CDR3, as DNA: TGTGCCAGCCAGCTGATACAGGGCACCGAGCAGTACTTC. Amino acid sequence: CASQLIQGTEQYF.

The rearrangement links TRBV5-1 to TRBJ1-5, with D uncertain. V shed 0 bases and J shed 3 bases, with 10 bases lying between them. The CDR3 consists of 15 residues. The germline V gene has CDR1 SGHRS and CDR2 YFSETQ. CDR3 sequence: CASSLGGIINQPQHF. DNA of the CDR3: TGCGCCAGCAGCTTGGGTGGCATAATCAATCAGCCCCAGCATTTT.

This chain connects TRBV15 to TRBJ1-2; D is ambiguous. Germline-derived CDR1 and CDR2 are LNHNV and YYDKDF (reference sequence). The CDR3 consists of 13 residues. The V and J ends lost 1 base and 8 bases respectively, with 11 bases between them. CDR3 sequence: CATSRAETGGYTF. In DNA form, the CDR3 reads TGTGCCACCAGCAGAGCAGAAACCGGGGGCTACACCTTC.

The V call is TRBV6-4, the J call TRBJ2-1, with 7 positions matching TRBD2. Germline CDR1 reads MRHNA; CDR2 reads SNTAGT. The CDR3 is 15 residues long. The ends lost 7 bases at V and 7 bases at J; junction bases unmatched: 13. The CDR3 sequence: CASTKIAGARNEQFF. DNA of the CDR3: TGTGCCAGCACAAAAATAGCGGGTGCTAGGAATGAGCAGTTCTTC.

V and J are TRBV6-5 and TRBJ1-2; TRBD1 matches at 9 bases. The CDR3 is made up of 16 amino acids. The germline V gene encodes CDR1 MNHEY and CDR2 SVGAGI. The V and J ends lost 0 bases and 5 bases, in that order; junction bases with no gene match: 7. CDR3 DNA: TGTGCCAGCAGTTACTCGGTTAGACAGGGGGGATATGGCTACACCTTC. As protein: CASSYSVRQGGYGYTF.

The J gene is TRBJ2-7, the V gene TRBV7-9; D is unresolved. Looked up from germline, CDR1 is SEHNR and CDR2 is FQNEAQ (reference sequence). The CDR3 contains 13 residues. V gave up 1 base and J gave up 1 base, with 5 bases separating them. CDR3 in amino acids: CASSLVSSYEQYF. CDR3 coding DNA: TGTGCCAGCAGCTTAGTTAGTTCCTACGAGCAGTACTTC.

V usage is TRBV7-9 and J usage is TRBJ1-1, with no clear D. This CDR3 comprises 14 residues. CDR1 SEHNR and CDR2 FQNEAQ come from the germline V gene (reference sequence). Trimming took 5 bases from V and 4 from J, leaving 14 bases between them. Here the CDR3 reads CASSPTGIFTEAFF. The CDR3 nucleotides read TGTGCCAGCAGCCCCACGGGTATTTTCACTGAAGCTTTCTTT.

The chain combines TRBV9 with TRBJ1-6, with unresolved D. Germline V gives CDR1 SGDLS, CDR2 YYNGEE. Trimming left V 0 bases short and J 9 bases short, with 13 bases between. The CDR3 spans 15 residues. Here the CDR3 DNA reads TGTGCCAGCAGCGTAGAGAGCCAGGCCCTTTCACCCCTCCACTTT. The encoded protein is CASSVESQALSPLHF.

The CDR3 region is CAWSSGSGGELFF. The DNA for the CDR3 is TGTGCCTGGAGTTCAGGGTCTGGAGGGGAGCTGTTTTTT. This chain links TRBV30 with TRBJ2-2; the D gene is possibly TRBD1 (5 bases). The CDR3 is made up of 13 amino acids. V gave up 2 bases and J gave up 8 bases, with 12 bases separating them. Germline CDR1 is GTSNPN and CDR2 is SVGIG (reference sequence).

The table lists this clone with a few counts. The chain uses TRBV7-9 and TRBJ2-7, with TRBD2 matching 11 bases. This CDR3 comprises 17 residues. After removal of 5 bases from V and 2 bases from J, the junction contained 11 bases not matched to a gene. Germline values: CDR1 SEHNR, CDR2 FQNEAQ (reference sequence). The DNA of the CDR3 is TGTGCCAGCAGCACTACTAGCGGGAGAGTGAGGACCTACGAGCAGTACTTC. Its protein product is CASSTTSGRVRTYEQYF.

The chain has TRBV19 and TRBJ2-1; 7 nucleotides line up with TRBD1. This CDR3 is built from 11 residues. Germline-derived CDR1 and CDR2 are LNHDA and SQIVND (reference sequence). V lost 7 bases to trimming and J lost 8 bases; unmatched junction nucleotides: 2. The DNA of the CDR3 is TGTGCCAGTACCAGGGGGTATGAGCAGTTCTTC. This translates into CASTRGYEQFF.

The chain joins TRBV4-1 to TRBJ1-1; tentative D call: TRBD1 (5 bases). This CDR3 comprises 14 residues. V shed 0 bases and J shed 0 bases, with 5 bases lying between them. CDR1 is MGHRA and CDR2 is YSYEKL in the germline V gene. The CDR3 nucleotides are TGCGCCAGCAGCCAAGAGACAGTGAACACTGAAGCTTTCTTT. Translating it yields CASSQETVNTEAFF.

This clone was counted between two and nine times. The V gene is TRBV6-5, the J gene TRBJ1-2; D gene ambiguous. CDR3 size: 11 residues. Germline V gene data show CDR1 as MNHEY and CDR2 as SVGAGI. V lost 6 bases and J 7 bases, leaving 9 bases between the germline ends. The CDR3 here is CASRGSSGYTF. CDR3 nucleotide sequence: TGTGCCAGCAGGGGCTCGAGTGGCTACACCTTC.

The chain uses TRBV7-6 and TRBJ1-6; D uncertain. The germline V and J ends were trimmed by 3 bases and 7 bases, with 16 bases remaining between them. This CDR3 is 16 amino acids long. Germline assignment: CDR1 SGHVS and CDR2 FNYEAQ. CDR3 in DNA: TGTGCCAGCAGCTTTCGTGGCGGGCAGACAAATTCACCCCTCCACTTT. Amino acids: CASSFRGGQTNSPLHF.

This clone was observed a handful of times. The rearrangement links TRBV6-1 to TRBJ1-4; unclear D gene. V was trimmed by 2 bases and J by 0 bases, leaving 7 bases between them. The CDR3 loop spans 15 amino acids. Germline V gene sequence: CDR1 MNHNS, CDR2 SASEGT. Here the CDR3 DNA reads TGTGCCAGCAGTGAAAGGAGGGCAACTAATGAAAAACTGTTTTTT. Its protein product is CASSERRATNEKLFF.

The rearrangement uses TRBV28 and TRBJ2-2; the D gene is possibly TRBD1 (6 bases). Trimming took 6 bases from V and 1 from J, leaving 9 bases between them. Germline assignment: CDR1 MDHEN and CDR2 SYDVKM. This CDR3 has 14 amino acids. The CDR3 sequence: CASRPGQNTGELFF. The DNA for the CDR3 is TGTGCCAGCAGACCGGGACAGAACACCGGGGAGCTGTTTTTT.

The rearrangement links TRBV7-6 to TRBJ1-5, with D perhaps matching TRBD1 (6 bases). This CDR3 spans 16 amino acids. The V end was cut by 4 bases, the J end by 5 bases, with 18 bases between. CDR1 SGHVS and CDR2 FNYEAQ come from the germline V gene. Written as DNA, the CDR3 is TGTGCCAGCAGCTCCTTGGGGGCGGCCCGAGATCAGCCCCAGCATTTT. This translates into CASSSLGAARDQPQHF.

The V gene is TRBV5-8, the J gene TRBJ2-2, with 10 bases aligning to TRBD1. The CDR3 spans 16 residues. Per germline, CDR1 SGHTS and CDR2 YDEGEE. The ends lost 6 bases at V and 5 bases at J; junction bases unmatched: 10. The CDR3 region has the DNA TGTGCCAGCATCTTCCCCGGACAGGGGGTGACCGGGGAGCTGTTTTTT. This encodes CASIFPGQGVTGELFF.

This clone has a handful of counts. The chain is built from TRBV6-4 and TRBJ2-3; a weak D match, TRBD1 (6 bases). The CDR3 is 14 residues long. V was trimmed by 6 bases and J by 4 bases, leaving 14 bases between them. Germline assignment: CDR1 MRHNA and CDR2 SNTAGT. In DNA form, the CDR3 reads TGTGCCAGCAGCGATAGACAGGCCCCAGATACGCAGTATTTT. It codes for CASSDRQAPDTQYF.

The chain joins TRBV29-1 to TRBJ1-4; D gene unclear. CDR1 is SQVTM, CDR2 ANQGSEA, per germline. The CDR3 covers 12 residues. Deletions cut 5 bases from V and 7 bases from J, with 11 bases between. The DNA of the CDR3 is TGCAGCGTTCTCTCGGAGGGTGAAAAACTGTTTTTT. Its translation is CSVLSEGEKLFF.

The rearrangement uses TRBV7-2 and TRBJ2-2; 9 bases map to TRBD2. The CDR3 has 16 amino acids. Germline V CDR1 and CDR2: SGHTA, FQGNSA. V shed 3 bases and J 6 bases; nucleotides not matched to a gene: 8. CDR3 DNA sequence: TGTGCCAGCAGCTTCATTAGCGGGAGAGAGGCCGGGGAGCTGTTTTTT. Translating gives CASSFISGREAGELFF.